Listed here are 20 T cell receptor beta chains from one sample, sequenced in a study of T-cell memory formation after mild COVID-19. TCRdb reanalysed the 5' RACE reads using MiXCR and keeps one entry per CDR3 protein. The sample comprises 400,000 or so distinct CDR3 sequences, 20% of which are singletons, and 7.5% to 9.5% rests with the top ten. Sequencing input: PBMCs or a T cell subset sorted from them (not recorded which). The receptors originated from an adult woman who had mild COVID-19 (a few samples of this study predate the infection). Cell type and time point are not known.

This clonotype appeared a few times. The rearrangement joins TRBV12-3 or TRBV12-4 to TRBJ2-3; D possibly matches TRBD1 or TRBD2 (5 bases each). V dropped 1 base and J dropped 9 bases, with 8 bases sitting between them. The CDR3 spans 12 residues. The CDR3 coding sequence is TGTGCCAGCAGTTTAGGAGGGACGACGCAGTATTTT. Its translation: CASSLGGTTQYF.

The sample holds a few counts of this clonotype. This rearrangement joins TRBV4-1 to TRBJ2-7, with a weak D call TRBD1 (6 bases). CDR3 length equals 17 residues. V dropped 1 base and J dropped 2 bases, with 18 bases sitting between them. Germline V CDR1 and CDR2: MGHRA, YSYEKL. The DNA for the CDR3 is TGCGCCAGCAGCCAAGGGGGTACGAGACAGGTCACCTACGAGCAGTACTTC. It codes for CASSQGGTRQVTYEQYF.

The V call is TRBV25-1, the J call TRBJ2-1, with a possible D match to TRBD2 (6 bases). The germline CDR1 and CDR2 sequences are MGHDK and SYGVNS. V lost 2 bases and J lost 9, with 14 bases in between. The CDR3 is 14 residues long. CDR3 bases: TGTGCCAGCAGTGAAGCCGGCGGGACCCGTGAGCAGTTCTTC. Translated: CASSEAGGTREQFF.

A few counts support this clonotype. V usage is TRBV29-1 and J usage is TRBJ2-2; no reliable D call. V lost 4 bases and J 5 bases, leaving 8 bases between the germline ends. CDR1 is SQVTM, CDR2 ANQGSEA, per germline. The CDR3 loop spans 12 amino acids. The CDR3 bases are TGCAGCGTTGTACGGTGGACCGGGGAGCTGTTTTTT. This gives the protein CSVVRWTGELFF.

This chain connects TRBV19 to TRBJ1-1; D is possibly TRBD1 (5 bases). Per germline, CDR1 LNHDA and CDR2 SQIVND (reference sequence). The V and J ends lost 6 bases and 4 bases respectively, with 21 bases between them. The CDR3 length is 16 residues. The DNA for the CDR3 is TGTGCCAGTAGCACCCCCCTGTGGGGGTTGGTCACTGAAGCTTTCTTT. As protein: CASSTPLWGLVTEAFF.

This clonotype turned up a few times. The V gene is TRBV11-2, the J gene TRBJ2-1; D perhaps matches TRBD2 (6 bases). V was cut by 2 bases and J by 6 bases, with 14 bases left in between. Germline V gene data show CDR1 as SGHAT and CDR2 as FQNNGV. The CDR3 runs to 15 residues. The CDR3 DNA reads TGTGCCAGCAGCTTATACGGAGGGACCTCCAATGAGCAGTTCTTC. This gives the protein CASSLYGGTSNEQFF.

J is TRBJ1-5 and V is TRBV4-2, with unresolved D. V was cut by 0 bases and J by 3 bases, with 9 bases left in between. Looked up from germline, CDR1 is LGHNA and CDR2 is YNFKEQ. The CDR3 length is 15 residues. For the CDR3, the DNA is TGTGCCAGCAGCCAAGATGCGGGTATCAATCAGCCCCAGCATTTT. Protein product: CASSQDAGINQPQHF.

The V gene is TRBV19, the J gene TRBJ2-1; tentatively, D is TRBD1 (5 bases). CDR3 length: 17 amino acids. V was shortened by 3 bases and J by 0 bases, with 15 bases between the two germline ends. From germline, CDR1 is LNHDA and CDR2 SQIVND (reference sequence). The CDR3 coding sequence is TGTGCCAGTAGTATGTTCCAGGGCCGGAGCTCCTACAATGAGCAGTTCTTC. It yields the protein CASSMFQGRSSYNEQFF.

The J gene is TRBJ2-7, the V gene TRBV19; 8 bases agree with TRBD1. CDR1 is LNHDA, CDR2 SQIVND, per germline (reference sequence). This CDR3 contains 16 residues. Germline trimming cut 0 bases from V and 2 bases from J; bases unmatched to any gene: 6. CDR3 sequence reads: CASSIDAGGLTYEQYF. In nucleotides, the CDR3 is TGTGCCAGTAGTATAGACGCAGGGGGCTTGACCTACGAGCAGTACTTC.

This clonotype showed up just a few times. This chain connects TRBV18 to TRBJ1-5; D ambiguous. V shed 5 bases and J shed 0 bases, with 17 bases lying between them. Germline CDR1 KGHSH, CDR2 LQKENI. The CDR3 is 17 amino acids. The CDR3 spells CASSTDSAGYSNQPQHF. In DNA, the CDR3 is TGTGCCAGCTCAACGGACTCCGCCGGATATAGCAATCAGCCCCAGCATTTT.

The J gene is TRBJ2-7, the V gene TRBV7-2; D is undetermined. This CDR3 has 16 residues. The V end lost 0 bases, the J end lost 7 bases, and 19 bases lay between the germline ends. CDR1 and CDR2 (germline): SGHTA, FQGNSA. CDR3 loop: CASSLAPDSLVGEQYF. CDR3 nucleotide sequence: TGTGCCAGCAGCTTAGCCCCAGATTCCTTGGTAGGAGAGCAGTACTTC.

Only a few counts were recorded for this clonotype. The chain carries TRBV5-4 and TRBJ1-4; D is unresolved. Germline values: CDR1 SGHNT, CDR2 YYREEE (reference sequence). The CDR3 loop spans 15 amino acids. The ends were cut back, 4 bases at V and 4 bases at J, with 14 bases in the middle. In DNA form, the CDR3 reads TGTGCCAGCAGCCCGAACACGGGAATTAATGAAAAACTGTTTTTT. The encoded protein is CASSPNTGINEKLFF. Complete variable domain (other parts from reference TRBV5-4 and TRBJ1-4): ETGVTQSPTHLIKTRGQQVTLRCSSQSGHNTVSWYQQALGQGPQFIFQYYREEENGRGNFPPRFSGLQFPNYSSELNVNALELDDSALYLCASSPNTGINEKLFFGSGTQLSVL.

The table lists this clonotype with a few counts. This sequence joins TRBV12-3 or TRBV12-4 and TRBJ2-7, with TRBD1 matching over 7 bases. Unmatched junction bases numbered 6, after V lost 5 bases and J lost 2 bases. The CDR3 length is 14 residues. As DNA, the CDR3 is TGTGCCAGCAGTCCGAACAGGGGACCCTACGAGCAGTACTTC. It yields the protein CASSPNRGPYEQYF.

A few counts support this clonotype. This rearrangement joins TRBV19 to TRBJ2-1; 9 bases align to TRBD2. V gave up 0 bases and J gave up 7 bases; unmatched junction bases: 4. This CDR3 contains 15 residues. The germline V gene encodes CDR1 LNHDA and CDR2 SQIVND (reference sequence). DNA for the CDR3: TGTGCCAGTAGTATAGACCCCGGACTAGCGAATGAGCAGTTCTTC. Residues: CASSIDPGLANEQFF.

This clonotype was counted only a few times. The V and J genes are TRBV6-6 and TRBJ2-7; possible D gene TRBD1, 7 bases. There are 15 residues in the CDR3. Germline CDR1 is MNHNY and CDR2 is SVGAGI (reference sequence). Trimming shortened V by 2 bases and J by 3 bases, and 14 bases separated the two germline ends. CDR3 sequence reads: CASSYAGQSHYEQYF. CDR3 sequence (DNA): TGTGCCAGCAGTTACGCGGGACAGAGCCACTACGAGCAGTACTTC.

This clonotype was observed a few times. This chain's CDR3 is CASSPRTAYSGNTIYF. The DNA for the CDR3 is TGTGCCAGCTCACCAAGGACAGCTTATTCTGGAAACACCATATATTTT. V usage is TRBV18 and J usage is TRBJ1-3, with a possible D match to TRBD1 (6 bases). This CDR3 contains 16 residues. Germline V CDR1 and CDR2: KGHSH, LQKENI. V was trimmed by 2 bases and J by 1 base, leaving 12 bases between them.

There are a few counts of this clonotype. The chain employs TRBV5-1 and TRBJ1-3; the D is unclear. The CDR3 is 14 amino acids. V lost 0 bases and J 0 bases, leaving 4 bases between the germline ends. Germline V gene sequence: CDR1 SGHRS, CDR2 YFSETQ. The DNA of the CDR3 is TGCGCCAGCAGCTTGGAGATCTCTGGAAACACCATATATTTT. Encoded protein: CASSLEISGNTIYF.

This clonotype has just a few counts. The chain joins TRBV24-1 to TRBJ1-2, with a tentative D call TRBD1 (5 bases). Trimming shortened V by 2 bases and J by 2 bases, and 11 bases separated the two germline ends. The CDR3 sequence is 15 residues long. Germline V lookup: CDR1 KGHDR, CDR2 SFDVKD. CDR3 DNA: TGTGCCACCAGTGATTCCAGGACACTAAACTATGGCTACACCTTC. This sequence encodes CATSDSRTLNYGYTF.

J is TRBJ2-1 and V is TRBV5-1; D could derive from TRBD1 or TRBD2 (5 bases each). CDR3 length: 18 residues. The V end was cut by 0 bases, the J end by 8 bases, with 24 bases between. Germline CDR1 SGHRS, CDR2 YFSETQ. Written as DNA, the CDR3 is TGCGCCAGCAGCTTGGTGACGAACGCAGAGGGGCAGAATTATGAGCAGTTCTTC. Its translation is CASSLVTNAEGQNYEQFF.

This clonotype has a handful of counts. The chain carries TRBV5-1 and TRBJ1-2; weak D call: TRBD1 (5 bases). Germline CDR1 reads SGHRS; CDR2 reads YFSETQ. The CDR3 covers 13 residues. Between the trimmed V and J ends, which lost 4 bases and 2 bases, there was a span of 9 bases. This chain's CDR3 is CASSQTENYGYTF. The CDR3 region has the DNA TGCGCCAGCAGCCAGACAGAGAACTATGGCTACACCTTC.